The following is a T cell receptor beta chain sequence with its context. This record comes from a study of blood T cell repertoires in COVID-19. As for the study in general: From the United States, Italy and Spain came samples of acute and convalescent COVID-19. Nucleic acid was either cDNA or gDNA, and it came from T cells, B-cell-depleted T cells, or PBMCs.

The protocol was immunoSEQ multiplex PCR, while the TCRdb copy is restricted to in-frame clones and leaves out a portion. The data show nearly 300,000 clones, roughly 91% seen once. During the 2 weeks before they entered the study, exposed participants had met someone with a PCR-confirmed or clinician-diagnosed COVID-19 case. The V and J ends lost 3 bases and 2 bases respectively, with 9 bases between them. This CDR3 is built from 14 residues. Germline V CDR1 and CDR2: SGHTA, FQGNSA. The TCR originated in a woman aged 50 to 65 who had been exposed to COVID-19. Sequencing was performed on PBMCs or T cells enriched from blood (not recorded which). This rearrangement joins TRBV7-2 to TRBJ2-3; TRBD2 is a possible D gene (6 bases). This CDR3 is CASSFRGDTDTQYF. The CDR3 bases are TGTGCCAGCAGCTTTCGCGGGGACACAGATACGCAGTATTTT.